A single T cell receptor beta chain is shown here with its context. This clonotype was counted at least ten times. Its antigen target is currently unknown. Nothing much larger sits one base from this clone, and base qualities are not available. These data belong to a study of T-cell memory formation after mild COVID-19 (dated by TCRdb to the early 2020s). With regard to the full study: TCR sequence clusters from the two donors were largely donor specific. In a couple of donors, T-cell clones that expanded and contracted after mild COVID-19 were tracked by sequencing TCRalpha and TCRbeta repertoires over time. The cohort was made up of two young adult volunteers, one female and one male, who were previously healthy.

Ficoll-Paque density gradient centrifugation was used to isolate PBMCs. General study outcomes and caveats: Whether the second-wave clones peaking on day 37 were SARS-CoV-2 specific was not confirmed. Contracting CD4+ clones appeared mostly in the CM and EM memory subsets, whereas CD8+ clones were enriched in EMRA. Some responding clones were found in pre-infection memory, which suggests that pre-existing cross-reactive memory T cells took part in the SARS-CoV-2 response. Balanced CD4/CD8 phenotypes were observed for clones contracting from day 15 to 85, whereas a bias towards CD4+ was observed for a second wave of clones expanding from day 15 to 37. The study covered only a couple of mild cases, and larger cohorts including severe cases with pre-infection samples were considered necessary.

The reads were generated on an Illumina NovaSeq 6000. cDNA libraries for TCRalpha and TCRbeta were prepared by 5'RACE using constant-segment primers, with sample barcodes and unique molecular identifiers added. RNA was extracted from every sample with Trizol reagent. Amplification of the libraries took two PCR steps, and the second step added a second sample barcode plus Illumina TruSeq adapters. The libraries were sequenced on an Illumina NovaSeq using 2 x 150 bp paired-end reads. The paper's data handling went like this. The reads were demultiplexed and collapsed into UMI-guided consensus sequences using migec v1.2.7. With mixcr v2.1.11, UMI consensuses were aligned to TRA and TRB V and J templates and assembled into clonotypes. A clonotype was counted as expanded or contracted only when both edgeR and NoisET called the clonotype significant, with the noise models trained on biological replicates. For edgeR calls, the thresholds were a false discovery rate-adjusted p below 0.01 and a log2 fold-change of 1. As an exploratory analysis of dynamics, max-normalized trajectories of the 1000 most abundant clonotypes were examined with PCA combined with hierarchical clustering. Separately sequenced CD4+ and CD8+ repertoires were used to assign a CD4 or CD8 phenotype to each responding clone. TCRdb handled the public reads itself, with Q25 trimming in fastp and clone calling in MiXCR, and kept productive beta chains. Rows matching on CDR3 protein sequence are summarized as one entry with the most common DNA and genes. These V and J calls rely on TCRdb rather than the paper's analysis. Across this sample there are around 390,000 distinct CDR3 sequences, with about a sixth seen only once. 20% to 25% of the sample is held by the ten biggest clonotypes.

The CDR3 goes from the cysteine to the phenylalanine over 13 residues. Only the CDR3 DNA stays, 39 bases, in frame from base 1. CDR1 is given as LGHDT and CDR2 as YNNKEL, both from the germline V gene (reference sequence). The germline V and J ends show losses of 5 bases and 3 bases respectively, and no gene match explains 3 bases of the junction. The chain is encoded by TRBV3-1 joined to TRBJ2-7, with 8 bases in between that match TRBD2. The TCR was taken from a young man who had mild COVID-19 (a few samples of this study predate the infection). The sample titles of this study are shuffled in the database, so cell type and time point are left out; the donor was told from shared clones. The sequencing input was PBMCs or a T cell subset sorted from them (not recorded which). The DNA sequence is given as TGTGCCAGCAGCACGGGACTAGTCTACGAGCAGTACTTC. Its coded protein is CASSTGLVYEQYF.